These 20 T cell receptor beta chains originate from one sample sequenced in a study of regulatory T cells in long-lasting Graves disease. With iRepertoire HTBI primers and Arm-PCR of CDR3 regions, TCR beta libraries were built. TCRdb re-derived calls from the multiplex PCR reads in MiXCR, one entry per CDR3 protein. This repertoire shows around 400,000 distinct CDR3 sequences, about an eighth found once; its top ten account for 15% to 20%. Sample time point: newly diagnosed GD, antithyroid drugs for less than 3 months. Preparation of the TCR library used RNA extracted from PBMCs. These data also formed part of another study, on T cells in Graves' hyperthyroidism and ophthalmopathy.

The source was peripheral blood mononuclear cells (PBMCs), collected at new diagnosis, from a patient treated with antithyroid drugs. Receptors were obtained from a woman aged 18-29 years with Graves disease.

This clonotype was detected a few times. This chain uses TRBV9 with TRBJ2-3, with D unclear. The J call is in doubt because the DNA end fits TRBJ2-5 better. Germline CDR1 SGDLS, CDR2 YYNGEE. The CDR3 is 13 residues long. CDR3 nucleotides: TGTGCCAGCAGCGTAGTATTAGGGGAGACCCAGTACTTC. Encoded protein: CASSVVLGETQYF.

The table lists this clonotype with many counts. J is TRBJ1-2 and V is TRBV20-1, with TRBD1 matching over 7 bases. V shed 6 bases, J shed 5 bases, and the junction held 15 bases outside the gene matches. CDR3 length equals 15 residues. The V gene's germline CDR1 is DFQATT and CDR2 SNEGSKA (reference sequence). The CDR3 loop reads CSAYRDRRTPYGYTF. CDR3 nucleotide sequence: TGCAGTGCCTATCGGGACAGACGCACCCCTTATGGCTACACCTTC.

This clonotype has just a few counts. The chain uses TRBV14 and TRBJ2-3; TRBD2 matches at 7 bases. Germline CDR1 is SGHDN and CDR2 is FVKESK. Trimming took 3 bases from V and 2 from J; bases not matched to a gene: 5. This CDR3 spans 15 amino acids. The chain's CDR3 is CASSHPSGYTDTQYF. In nucleotides, the CDR3 is TGTGCCAGCAGCCACCCTAGCGGCTACACAGATACGCAGTATTTT.

J is TRBJ1-5 and V is TRBV19; D unclear. The V and J ends lost 6 bases and 4 bases respectively, with 7 bases between them. Per the germline V gene, CDR1 is LNHDA and CDR2 is SQIVND (reference sequence). This CDR3 spans 12 amino acids. CDR3 sequence: CASSYLNQPQHF. The CDR3 DNA reads as TGTGCCAGTAGCTACTTGAATCAGCCCCAGCATTTT.

This clonotype was counted a few times. CDR3 sequence reads: CASSFGGPSYEQYF. In nucleotides, the CDR3 is TGTGCCAGCAGCTTCGGGGGTCCAAGCTACGAGCAGTACTTC. The rearrangement links TRBV11-2 to TRBJ2-7; tentatively, D is TRBD2 (6 bases). CDR1 SGHAT and CDR2 FQNNGV come from the germline V gene. With 3 bases removed from V and 3 bases from J, the gap between germline ends came to 12 bases. The CDR3 runs 14 residues. The full variable domain, its missing parts supplied by reference TRBV11-2 and TRBJ2-7, is EAGVAQSPRYKIIEKRQSVAFWCNPISGHATLYWYQQILGQGPKLLIQFQNNGVVDDSQLPKDRFSAERLKGVDSTLKIQPAKLEDSAVYLCASSFGGPSYEQYFGPGTRLTVT.

The chain employs TRBV6-5 and TRBJ1-6; D gene unclear. V dropped 2 bases and J dropped 11 bases, with 7 bases sitting between them. The CDR3 is 12 amino acids. CDR1 and CDR2 from the germline V gene are MNHEY and SVGAGI. DNA of the CDR3: TGTGCCAGCAGTTACGCGAGTACACCCCTCCACTTT. This sequence encodes CASSYASTPLHF.

This clonotype was detected ten times or more. The chain recombines TRBV2 with TRBJ2-3, with D possibly called TRBD1 or TRBD2 (5 bases each). V dropped 1 base and J dropped 1 base, with 12 bases sitting between them. CDR1 and CDR2 (germline): SNHLY, FYNNEI. This CDR3 has 16 amino acids. CDR3 bases: TGTGCCAGCAGTGAAGGGGGACGGTGGGGCACAGATACGCAGTATTTT. Amino acid sequence: CASSEGGRWGTDTQYF.

This clonotype was seen ten or more times. The chain couples TRBV7-3 to TRBJ2-1; the D gene is possibly TRBD2 (6 bases). Trimming left V 4 bases short and J 6 bases short, with 13 bases between. The length of the CDR3 is 14 residues. The germline V gene encodes CDR1 SGHTA and CDR2 FQGTGA. The CDR3 protein is CASSSSAGGNEQFF. CDR3 bases: TGTGCCAGCAGCTCCTCAGCCGGGGGCAATGAGCAGTTCTTC.

This clonotype was seen repeatedly, ten times or more. The chain employs TRBV12-3 or TRBV12-4 and TRBJ2-2; 7 bases agree with TRBD1. The CDR3 runs 15 residues. Losses at the gene ends were 8 bases for V and 1 base for J; bases not matched to a gene: 7. CDR3 bases: TGTGCCAGCGCCCCCCGACAGGGGAACACCGGGGAGCTGTTTTTT. This gives the protein CASAPRQGNTGELFF.

This rearrangement joins TRBV9 to TRBJ2-3; 13 bases match TRBD2. The ends lost 2 bases at V and 4 bases at J; junction bases unmatched: 4. Germline V gene data show CDR1 as SGDLS and CDR2 as YYNGEE. The length of the CDR3 is 16 residues. For the CDR3, the DNA is TGTGCCAGCAGCGTCCGACTAGCGGGGGGTCCAGATACGCAGTATTTT. Its translation is CASSVRLAGGPDTQYF.

The genes are TRBV16 and TRBJ2-6; D is unresolved. CDR3 length: 15 residues. Per germline, CDR1 KGHSY and CDR2 FQNENV. V lost 8 bases, J lost 0 bases, and 11 bases lay in between. The DNA for the CDR3 is TGTGCCAGCCGATTACATTTCTCTGGGGCCAACGTCCTGACTTTC. Its translation is CASRLHFSGANVLTF.

This clonotype appeared many times. V gene TRBV15 combines with J gene TRBJ2-2; D ambiguous. Trimming stripped 0 bases from V and 2 bases from J, with 7 bases between. The germline CDR1 and CDR2 sequences are LNHNV and YYDKDF (reference sequence). CDR3 length equals 15 residues. The CDR3 is CATSRDGSNTGELFF. The DNA for the CDR3 is TGTGCCACCAGCAGAGATGGCAGCAACACCGGGGAGCTGTTTTTT.

The chain employs TRBV2 and TRBJ1-1; 7 bases align to TRBD1. V lost 6 bases, J lost 3 bases, and 10 bases stayed unmatched. The CDR3 loop spans 15 amino acids. Germline lookup yields CDR1 SNHLY and CDR2 FYNNEI. CDR3 sequence (DNA): TGTGCCAGCAGGAGGGGGCAGGGGGGGTACACTGAAGCTTTCTTT. It is translated as CASRRGQGGYTEAFF. Supplemented by reference TRBV2 and TRBJ1-1, the full variable domain reads EPEVTQTPSHQVTQMGQEVILRCVPISNHLYFYWYRQILGQKVEFLVSFYNNEISEKSEIFDDQFSVERPDGSNFTLKIRSTKLEDSAMYFCASRRGQGGYTEAFFGQGTRLTVV.

The genes are TRBV7-9 and TRBJ2-7, with TRBD1 matching 9 bases. Per the germline V gene, CDR1 is SEHNR and CDR2 is FQNEAQ (reference sequence). The CDR3 spans 18 residues. V shed 3 bases, J shed 1 base, and the junction held 13 bases outside the gene matches. The CDR3 nucleotides are TGTGCCAGCAGCTTGTACAGGGGGCTTTCTATCAAATCCTACGAGCAGTACTTC. Translated: CASSLYRGLSIKSYEQYF.

This chain links TRBV7-9 with TRBJ1-2, with 7 positions matching TRBD1. Looked up from germline, CDR1 is SEHNR and CDR2 is FQNEAQ (reference sequence). The CDR3 contains 15 residues. Trimming removed 4 bases from V and 13 bases from J; junction bases left unmatched: 18. CDR3 sequence (DNA): TGTGCCAGCAGCTATAGTAATTGGGACAGCGTCTCGTTCACCTTC. Translating gives CASSYSNWDSVSFTF.

The genes are TRBV29-1 and TRBJ2-1; the D gene is possibly TRBD1 (5 bases). Trimming shortened V by 6 bases and J by 0 bases, and 18 bases separated the two germline ends. There are 16 residues in the CDR3. The germline CDR1 and CDR2 sequences are SQVTM and ANQGSEA. The CDR3 here is CSVALRGVSSYNEQFF. CDR3 nucleotide sequence: TGCAGCGTCGCTCTAAGGGGCGTTAGCTCCTACAATGAGCAGTTCTTC.

In its sample, this clonotype was seen many times. The V and J genes are TRBV28 and TRBJ2-7; D is uncertain. The V and J ends lost 2 bases and 9 bases respectively, with 20 bases between them. The CDR3 covers 15 residues. The germline CDR1 and CDR2 sequences are MDHEN and SYDVKM. In DNA, the CDR3 is TGTGCCAGCAGTTTAGGTTCCGCGCCAGCCCTGGCGCAGTACTTC. It encodes CASSLGSAPALAQYF. Complete variable domain (other parts from reference TRBV28 and TRBJ2-7): DVKVTQSSRYLVKRTGEKVFLECVQDMDHENMFWYRQDPGLGLRLIYFSYDVKMKEKGDIPEGYSVSREKKERFSLILESASTNQTSMYLCASSLGSAPALAQYFGPGTRLTVT.

About this clonotype itself: This may be a read error, as it is one base from a much larger clone. The chain links TRBV5-1 to TRBJ2-1; a possible D gene is TRBD1 (6 bases). Germline V gene data show CDR1 as SGHRS and CDR2 as YFSETQ. Trimming took 2 bases from V and 12 from J, leaving 15 bases between them. This CDR3 region has 13 residues. CDR3 amino acids: CASSFWGQGGQFF. The DNA of the CDR3 is TGCGCCAGCAGCTTCTGGGGGCAAGGTGGGCAGTTCTTC.

The chain is built from TRBV7-2 and TRBJ2-7; tentatively, D is TRBD1 or TRBD2 (5 bases each). With 1 base removed from V and 6 bases from J, the gap between germline ends came to 19 bases. CDR3 size: 16 residues. The germline gives CDR1 SGHTA, CDR2 FQGNSA. CDR3 sequence reads: CASSLVAGMSGPEQYF. The CDR3, as DNA: TGTGCCAGCAGCTTAGTCGCGGGCATGTCAGGGCCCGAGCAGTACTTC.

The rearrangement joins TRBV5-1 to TRBJ2-1, with 7 bases that match TRBD2. V shed 3 bases, J shed 8 bases, and the junction held 11 bases outside the gene matches. In germline, CDR1 is SGHRS, CDR2 YFSETQ. This CDR3 has 15 residues. Written as DNA, the CDR3 is TGCGCCAGCAGCTCAGGACTAGTCGTGATCGATGAGCAGTTCTTC. Translation: CASSSGLVVIDEQFF.